A selection of T cell receptor beta chains follows, all from one sample in a study of vaccination and CD4 T cells after COVID-19. TCRdb fed the PCR reads into MiXCR, producing one record per CDR3 protein. The data show 25,000 or so distinct CDR3 sequences, roughly 51% seen once. The specimen was CD4+ T cells from blood, collected before SARS-CoV-2 vaccination. Receptors were obtained from a human donor who had recovered from COVID-19. Both conserved end residues are part of each CDR3. The D gene is left open where the match is weak. Clone size, where shown, is once, few, many, or a class for clones that have expanded.

.	TRBV29-1	TRBJ2-3	.	CSVRPSSTPDTQYF	TGCAGCGTTCGACCTAGCTCTACCCCCGATACGCAGTATTTT
.	TRBV21-1	TRBJ1-1	.	CASNYGGAAFF	TGTGCCAGCAACTATGGGGGTGCGGCTTTCTTT
.	TRBV15	TRBJ2-7	.	CATSRVMRGEQYF	TGTGCCACCAGCAGAGTGATGAGGGGCGAGCAGTACTTC
few	TRBV6-4	TRBJ1-6	.	CASSEVAGDSPLHF	TGTGCCAGCAGTGAGGTGGCAGGAGATTCACCCCTCCACTTT
.	TRBV15	TRBJ2-1	TRBD2	CATSRDPTSGRAQKQFF	TGTGCCACCAGCAGAGATCCGACTAGCGGGAGGGCACAAAAGCAGTTCTTC
few	TRBV6-2/TRBV6-3	TRBJ1-5	TRBD1	CASRHRLTGNQPQHF	TGTGCCAGCAGGCATCGACTGACAGGGAATCAGCCCCAGCATTTT
few	TRBV6-5	TRBJ1-5	.	CASSYSWGNQPQHF	TGTGCCAGCAGTTACTCCTGGGGTAATCAGCCCCAGCATTTT
few	TRBV20-1	TRBJ1-5	.	CSARDPLTGSSNQPQHF	TGCAGTGCTAGAGACCCATTGACAGGCAGTTCCAATCAGCCCCAGCATTTT
.	TRBV28	TRBJ2-7	.	CASSSWSRFEQYF	TGTGCCAGCAGTTCTTGGTCCCGTTTCGAGCAGTACTTC
.	TRBV6-2/TRBV6-3	TRBJ2-7	.	CASSYGWKRSYEQYF	TGTGCCAGCAGTTACGGGTGGAAACGATCCTACGAGCAGTACTTC
.	TRBV6-1	TRBJ2-5	.	CASSILQETQYF	TGTGCCAGCAGTATACTACAAGAGACCCAGTACTTC
few	TRBV27	TRBJ2-2	.	CASSSVQGRNPGELFF	TGTGCCAGCAGTTCAGTTCAGGGACGGAACCCCGGGGAGCTGTTTTTT
.	TRBV6-1	TRBJ2-2	.	CASSEEGTYGELFF	TGTGCCAGCAGTGAGGAGGGGACGTACGGGGAGCTGTTTTTT
.	TRBV2	TRBJ1-6	TRBD1	CASRTGQGNRSPLHF	TGTGCCAGCAGGACGGGACAGGGGAACCGTTCACCCCTCCACTTT
.	TRBV20-1	TRBJ1-1	TRBD1	CSARETGEPEAFF	TGCAGTGCTAGAGAGACAGGGGAACCCGAAGCTTTCTTT
.	TRBV20-1	TRBJ1-4	TRBD1	CSARADRRNEKLFF	TGCAGTGCTAGAGCGGACAGGAGGAATGAAAAACTGTTTTTT
.	TRBV11-2	TRBJ2-4	TRBD2	CASSHSHTSGRNIQYF	TGTGCCAGCAGCCATTCCCATACTAGCGGGAGAAACATTCAGTACTTC
.	TRBV6-4	TRBJ2-3	TRBD1	CASSDSTGPDTQYF	TGTGCCAGCAGTGACTCGACAGGGCCAGATACGCAGTATTTT
few	TRBV5-8	TRBJ1-2	.	CASSASGARYTF	TGTGCCAGCAGCGCGTCGGGGGCACGGTACACCTTC
.	TRBV2	TRBJ1-1	.	CASTSVWTEAFF	TGTGCCAGCACCTCTGTTTGGACTGAAGCTTTCTTT
.	TRBV6-1	TRBJ2-5	.	CASSKTSSETQYF	TGTGCCAGCAGCAAGACTAGTTCCGAGACCCAGTACTTC
.	TRBV19	TRBJ2-3	.	CASKQGNEDTQYF	TGTGCCAGTAAACAGGGTAATGAAGATACGCAGTATTTT
.	TRBV7-8	TRBJ1-4	TRBD1	CASTRDRVGEKLFF	TGTGCCAGCACCCGGGACAGGGTGGGGGAAAAACTGTTTTTT
once	TRBV28	TRBJ2-7	.	CASASLAGEQYF	TGTGCCAGCGCGTCACTAGCTGGCGAGCAGTACTTC
.	TRBV2	TRBJ2-5	.	CASKMGAGAGETQYF	TGTGCCAGCAAAATGGGGGCAGGGGCTGGGGAGACCCAGTACTTC
.	TRBV6-1	TRBJ2-2	.	CASSGGPRGTGELFF	TGTGCCAGCAGTGGGGGTCCCCGAGGCACCGGGGAGCTGTTTTTT
few	TRBV11-2	TRBJ2-1	.	CASSVLRANNEQFF	TGTGCCAGCAGCGTGCTCAGGGCCAACAATGAGCAGTTCTTC
.	TRBV27	TRBJ2-7	.	CASSLPGRFGYEQYF	TGTGCCAGCAGTCTCCCAGGACGGTTTGGCTACGAGCAGTACTTC
few	TRBV20-1	TRBJ2-2	TRBD1	CSAPRFGQARGELFF	TGCAGTGCCCCGAGATTTGGACAGGCGAGGGGGGAGCTGTTTTTT
.	TRBV4-1	TRBJ2-5	.	CASSQDRGGTSRETQYF	TGCGCCAGCAGCCAAGACAGGGGAGGGACGAGTAGGGAGACCCAGTACTTC
.	TRBV10-3	TRBJ2-5	TRBD2	CATRLAGGFVETQYF	TGTGCCACGAGACTAGCGGGAGGGTTCGTGGAGACCCAGTACTTC
.	TRBV6-1	TRBJ2-1	.	CASSDGVVGYDEQFF	TGTGCCAGCAGTGACGGTGTAGTGGGTTACGATGAGCAGTTCTTC
.	TRBV20-1	TRBJ1-2	TRBD1	CSAKGQGGYGYTF	TGCAGTGCTAAGGGCCAGGGGGGCTATGGCTACACCTTC
few	TRBV6-1	TRBJ2-3	TRBD2	CATGGIGGGRGDTQYF	TGTGCCACAGGAGGAATAGGAGGCGGGAGGGGAGATACGCAGTATTTT
.	TRBV7-2	TRBJ1-2	TRBD1	CASSLVVGQGGGYTF	TGTGCCAGCAGCTTAGTTGTGGGACAGGGTGGAGGCTACACCTTC
.	TRBV6-5	TRBJ1-5	.	CASSYSAGRGNQPQHF	TGTGCCAGCAGTTACTCGGCAGGGCGGGGCAATCAGCCCCAGCATTTT
.	TRBV5-5	TRBJ2-5	.	CASSLSGAQETQYF	TGTGCCAGCAGCCTATCTGGTGCCCAAGAGACCCAGTACTTC
few	TRBV23-1	TRBJ1-1	TRBD1	CASSQPGGDMNTEAFF	TGCGCCAGCAGTCAACCAGGGGGCGACATGAACACTGAAGCTTTCTTT
.	TRBV2	TRBJ2-3	TRBD2	CASTWGTSGTDTQYF	TGTGCCAGCACCTGGGGGACTAGCGGGACCGATACGCAGTATTTT
.	TRBV12-3/TRBV12-4	TRBJ2-3	.	CASRLARGADTQYF	TGTGCCAGCAGGCTAGCGAGAGGGGCAGATACGCAGTATTTT
.	TRBV5-4	TRBJ2-3	TRBD2	CASSPGTSGRHTDTQYF	TGTGCCAGCAGCCCGGGGACTAGCGGGAGGCACACAGATACGCAGTATTTT
.	TRBV28	TRBJ1-5	TRBD1	CATTRTGGHQPQHF	TGTGCCACCACTCGGACAGGCGGACATCAGCCCCAGCATTTT
.	TRBV19	TRBJ1-6	.	CASSIRRRNSPLHF	TGTGCCAGTAGTATACGCCGGAGGAATTCACCCCTCCACTTT
once	TRBV20-1	TRBJ2-1	TRBD2	CSARSGSYNEQFF	TGCAGTGCTAGAAGCGGGAGCTACAATGAGCAGTTCTTC
.	TRBV28	TRBJ1-1	.	CTVIGRMMDTEAFF	TGTACAGTAATTGGACGCATGATGGACACTGAAGCTTTCTTT